What follows are 6 T cell receptor beta chains derived from one specimen sequenced in a study of blood T cell repertoires in COVID-19. TCRdb keeps only in-frame clones here, not all; method: immunoSEQ multiplex PCR. Counted here are 120,000 to 150,000 clones, 85% to 90% occurring once; the ten biggest clones make up just over 3%. The sample comprised peripheral blood. These receptors all come from a woman in her fifties or sixties with active COVID-19.

The gene calls are TRBV12-3 or TRBV12-4 and TRBJ1-2; 7 bases agree with TRBD1. Trimming removed 6 bases from V and 4 bases from J; junction bases left unmatched: 5. CDR3 length equals 13 residues. CDR3 sequence (DNA): TGTGCCAGCAGCTCAGGGGGGAGCTATGGCTACACCTTC. As protein: CASSSGGSYGYTF.

The chain joins TRBV19 to TRBJ1-5, with no clear D. The CDR3 spans 12 residues. Germline-derived CDR1 and CDR2 are LNHDA and SQIVND (reference sequence). V dropped 4 bases and J dropped 7 bases, with 8 bases sitting between them. The CDR3 loop reads CASSTREQPQHF. The CDR3 DNA sequence: TGTGCCAGTAGTACACGAGAACAGCCCCAGCATTTT.

V is TRBV27 and J is TRBJ2-7; D possibly corresponds to TRBD1 (5 bases). Germline CDR1 reads MNHEY; CDR2 reads SMNVEV (reference sequence). There are 20 residues in the CDR3. The V end was cut by 6 bases, the J end by 3 bases, with 33 bases between. CDR3 residues: CASSSQLQRQFPAFYYEQYF. CDR3 nucleotides: TGTGCCAGCAGCTCCCAACTTCAGCGACAGTTCCCCGCGTTTTACTACGAGCAGTACTTC.

The CDR3 DNA sequence: TGTGCCAGCAGCTCCCGGGACAGGGGTGACTACGAGCAGTACTTC. Protein product: CASSSRDRGDYEQYF. The rearrangement links TRBV7-2 to TRBJ2-7; 10 positions match TRBD1. After removal of 4 bases from V and 3 bases from J, the junction contained 6 bases not matched to a gene. Germline CDR1 and CDR2: SGHTA and FQGNSA. This CDR3 has 15 amino acids.

The rearrangement uses TRBV27 and TRBJ2-1; 8 positions agree with TRBD1. With V trimmed by 6 bases and J by 3 bases, 4 bases remained unmatched. Germline CDR1 is MNHEY and CDR2 is SMNVEV (reference sequence). This CDR3 spans 14 amino acids. The CDR3 reads CASRAGTGYNEQFF. The CDR3 DNA reads TGTGCCAGCAGAGCCGGGACAGGCTACAATGAGCAGTTCTTC.

This clone occurred a few times. The chain couples TRBV6-2 or TRBV6-3 to TRBJ1-5; 9 bases line up with TRBD1. The trim removed 4 bases at V and 3 bases at J, leaving 13 bases unmatched. The CDR3 is 18 residues long. Looked up from germline, CDR1 is MNHEY and CDR2 is SVGEGT. CDR3 sequence (DNA): TGTGCCAGCAGTTGGGTCTCTAAACAGGGGGCGAACAATCAGCCCCAGCATTTT. It is translated as CASSWVSKQGANNQPQHF.